The 20 T cell receptor beta chains below were found in one sample sequenced in a study of CD8+ T cells in alopecia areata. Sequencing relied on a cDNA template that was reverse transcribed from extracted RNA. Measured with immunoSEQ multiplex PCR; TCRdb has only the in-frame clones, and not every one. The table records 140,000 to 150,000 clones, roughly 52% of them present only once. As to treatment: oral pan-JAK inhibitor, 5-10 mg twice daily. Sequencing used CD8+ T cells sorted from blood, obtained at week 4, from a patient treated with tofacitinib. Receptors originate from a human donor with alopecia areata.

This chain joins TRBV14 and TRBJ1-2; 7 nucleotides agree with TRBD1. With 8 bases clipped from V and 3 bases from J, the junction kept 0 bases outside the gene matches. The CDR3 covers 11 residues. CDR1 and CDR2 from the germline V gene are SGHDN and FVKESK. The CDR3 loop reads CASGTDYGYTF. The CDR3 DNA reads as TGTGCCAGCGGGACAGACTATGGCTACACCTTC.

The CDR3: CSVAGINSYEQYF. CDR3 DNA: TGCAGCGTTGCAGGGATTAACTCCTACGAGCAGTACTTC. The J gene is TRBJ2-7, the V gene TRBV29-1, with a tentative D call TRBD1 (5 bases). CDR1 is SQVTM and CDR2 is ANQGSEA in the germline V gene. Trimming cost V 4 bases and J 0 bases, with 10 bases left between them. This CDR3 has 13 residues.

The rearrangement uses TRBV27 and TRBJ1-1; TRBD1 might be the D (6 bases). Trimming took off 8 bases at V and 4 bases at J, with 11 bases between the two ends. CDR3 length: 12 amino acids. Per germline, CDR1 MNHEY and CDR2 SMNVEV (reference sequence). The CDR3 spells CASSRGPTEAFF. The DNA of the CDR3 is TGTGCCAGCTCCAGGGGCCCCACTGAAGCTTTCTTT.

The chain is built from TRBV29-1 and TRBJ1-1; 11 bases line up with TRBD1. This CDR3 contains 13 residues. Germline V gene lookup returns CDR1 SQVTM and CDR2 ANQGSEA. J gave up 3 bases and V 8 bases, and 5 bases lay outside the gene matches. The CDR3 DNA sequence: TGCAGCATTGGGACAGGGGGGGACACTGAAGCTTTCTTT. Its protein is CSIGTGGDTEAFF.

In its sample, this clone was seen a few times. The chain combines TRBV5-1 with TRBJ1-1, with D uncertain. Germline V lookup: CDR1 SGHRS, CDR2 YFSETQ. The CDR3 contains 14 residues. The ends were cut back, 4 bases at V and 2 bases at J, with 12 bases in the middle. CDR3 amino acids: CASSPILTNTEAFF. Here the CDR3 DNA reads TGCGCCAGCAGCCCGATCCTAACTAACACTGAAGCTTTCTTT.

The J gene is TRBJ2-1, the V gene TRBV13, with D perhaps matching TRBD2 (6 bases). The CDR3 is made up of 11 amino acids. Trimming took off 3 bases at V and 10 bases at J, with 7 bases between the two ends. Looked up from germline, CDR1 is PRHDT and CDR2 is FYEKMQ (reference sequence). In DNA, the CDR3 is TGTGCCAGCAGCTTTAGCGGCGAGCAGTTCTTC. Encoded protein: CASSFSGEQFF.

This sequence joins TRBV29-1 and TRBJ1-1, with a weak D call TRBD1 (6 bases). The V end lost 6 bases, the J end lost 3 bases, and 11 bases lay between the germline ends. Germline assignment: CDR1 SQVTM and CDR2 ANQGSEA. CDR3 length: 12 residues. CDR3 residues: CSVLDSHTEAFF. CDR3 sequence (DNA): TGCAGCGTATTGGACAGTCACACTGAAGCTTTCTTT.

This clone was counted a few times. J is TRBJ2-1 and V is TRBV4-3; D remains unclear. This CDR3 is 11 amino acids long. Germline CDR1 LGHNA, CDR2 YSLEER. V gave up 4 bases and J gave up 7 bases, with 5 bases separating them. The CDR3 protein is CASSPGNEQFF. As DNA, the CDR3 is TGCGCCAGCAGCCCTGGAAATGAGCAGTTCTTC.

CDR3 sequence reads: CASSYLGGNEQFF. The CDR3 DNA is TGTGCCAGCAGTTACTTGGGGGGCAATGAGCAGTTCTTC. The chain recombines TRBV6-5 with TRBJ2-1, with D possibly being TRBD2 (6 bases). From germline, CDR1 is MNHEY and CDR2 SVGAGI. This CDR3 spans 13 amino acids. V lost 1 base and J lost 6, with 7 bases in between.

In this sample, this clone turned up a few times. The gene calls are TRBV7-2 and TRBJ2-3, with D perhaps being TRBD1 or TRBD2 (5 bases each). The CDR3 sequence is 16 residues long. Trimming shortened V by 2 bases and J by 1 base, and 13 bases separated the two germline ends. Germline V gene sequence: CDR1 SGHTA, CDR2 FQGNSA. This CDR3 reads CASSLNRGRGTDTQYF. The CDR3 region has the DNA TGTGCCAGCAGCTTAAACCGGGGCCGGGGCACAGATACGCAGTATTTT.

The chain has TRBV5-1 and TRBJ1-3; tentatively, D is TRBD1 (5 bases). The germline V gene has CDR1 SGHRS and CDR2 YFSETQ. Trimming cost V 0 bases and J 0 bases, with 10 bases left between them. This CDR3 contains 16 residues. CDR3 region: CASSLGQGHSGNTIYF. CDR3 sequence (DNA): TGCGCCAGCAGCTTGGGCCAGGGCCACTCTGGAAACACCATATATTTT.

This clone was counted only a few times. The rearrangement joins TRBV7-2 to TRBJ2-5; 9 bases map to TRBD1. CDR3 length equals 16 residues. Germline values: CDR1 SGHTA, CDR2 FQGNSA. The V segment lost 1 base and the J segment 2 bases; nucleotides outside the gene matches: 5. The CDR3 here is CASSLGGTGLQETQYF. CDR3 sequence (DNA): TGTGCCAGCAGCTTAGGGGGGACAGGGTTACAAGAGACCCAGTACTTC.

The CDR3 bases are TGTGCTAGTGGCCCCGGGACTAGCGGTTACAATGAGCAGTTCTTC. Protein sequence: CASGPGTSGYNEQFF. The gene calls are TRBV12-5 and TRBJ2-1; 11 bases agree with TRBD2. Germline V gives CDR1 LGHNT, CDR2 FRNRAP. The CDR3 loop spans 15 amino acids. V shed 6 bases, J shed 4 bases, and the junction held 5 bases outside the gene matches.

The chain joins TRBV5-6 to TRBJ1-1, with TRBD1 as a possible D gene (5 bases). This CDR3 contains 13 residues. The germline CDR1 and CDR2 sequences are SGHDT and YYEEEE. The V end lost 0 bases, the J end lost 12 bases, and 15 bases lay between the germline ends. CDR3 region: CASSLEPGLATFF. CDR3 bases: TGTGCCAGCAGCTTGGAACCGGGACTCGCGACTTTCTTT.

V usage is TRBV29-1 and J usage is TRBJ1-4; D unresolved. This CDR3 is built from 13 residues. V shed 0 bases and J shed 8 bases, with 10 bases lying between them. Per germline, CDR1 SQVTM and CDR2 ANQGSEA. The DNA for the CDR3 is TGCAGCGTTGAAGATGGGGTAGGGGAAAAACTGTTTTTT. Translation gives CSVEDGVGEKLFF.

The rearrangement links TRBV27 to TRBJ1-5; D gene ambiguous. The CDR3 is 15 amino acids. Looked up from germline, CDR1 is MNHEY and CDR2 is SMNVEV (reference sequence). V dropped 3 bases and J dropped 1 base, with 10 bases sitting between them. CDR3 protein: CASSFGGLSNQPQHF. CDR3 coding DNA: TGTGCCAGCAGTTTTGGAGGGTTAAGCAATCAGCCCCAGCATTTT.

The chain recombines TRBV5-4 with TRBJ2-7, with D possibly being TRBD1 or TRBD2 (5 bases each). Germline-derived CDR1 and CDR2 are SGHNT and YYREEE (reference sequence). Trimming removed 1 base from V and 3 bases from J, with 11 bases in between. This CDR3 is built from 14 residues. The CDR3 here is CASSLKGDGYEQYF. The CDR3 DNA sequence: TGTGCCAGCAGCTTGAAAGGGGACGGCTACGAGCAGTACTTC.

This sequence joins TRBV4-3 and TRBJ1-5; 10 nucleotides match TRBD1. The V gene's germline CDR1 is LGHNA and CDR2 YSLEER. The CDR3 has 17 amino acids. J gave up 2 bases and V 0 bases, and 4 bases lay outside the gene matches. The CDR3 sequence is CASSQEFGQGGNQPQHF. Here the CDR3 DNA reads TGCGCCAGCAGCCAAGAGTTCGGACAGGGGGGCAATCAGCCCCAGCATTTT.

The chain uses TRBV27 and TRBJ1-1, with a possible D match to TRBD1 (5 bases). Germline V gives CDR1 MNHEY, CDR2 SMNVEV (reference sequence). Trimming took 4 bases from V and 3 from J, leaving 12 bases between them. There are 14 residues in the CDR3. The chain's CDR3 is CASSWVGGDTEAFF. Here the CDR3 DNA reads TGTGCCAGCAGTTGGGTAGGAGGGGACACTGAAGCTTTCTTT.

V and J are TRBV6-5 and TRBJ1-1, with a weak D call TRBD1 (5 bases). The CDR3 totals 14 residues. The germline gives CDR1 MNHEY, CDR2 SVGAGI. The germline V and J ends were trimmed by 2 bases and 3 bases, with 10 bases remaining between them. The DNA for the CDR3 is TGTGCCAGCAGTTACGGGACCGAGGACACTGAAGCTTTCTTT. Its protein product is CASSYGTEDTEAFF.